This T cell receptor (beta chain) was obtained from a study of blood T cell repertoires in COVID-19. Individuals aged about 18 to 90 years were recruited from roughly 23 US areas. Cohort placement rested on clinical history that participants reported themselves. This clone was picked up many times. The repertoire was sequenced with immunoSEQ multiplex PCR; TCRdb's copy has only in-frame clones and lacks some. The sample yields around 200,000 clones, roughly 90% seen once. The CDR3 contains 13 residues. CDR1 and CDR2 (germline): MNHEY, SVGEGT. V dropped 1 base and J dropped 2 bases, with 5 bases sitting between them.

The chain links TRBV6-2 or TRBV6-3 to TRBJ2-5; D ambiguous. Sequences were obtained from PBMCs or T cells enriched from blood (not recorded which). The TCR originated in a woman between 18 and 29 years old who had recovered from COVID-19. In DNA form, the CDR3 reads TGTGCCAGCAGTTACTACGAGCAAGAGACCCAGTACTTC. It encodes CASSYYEQETQYF.